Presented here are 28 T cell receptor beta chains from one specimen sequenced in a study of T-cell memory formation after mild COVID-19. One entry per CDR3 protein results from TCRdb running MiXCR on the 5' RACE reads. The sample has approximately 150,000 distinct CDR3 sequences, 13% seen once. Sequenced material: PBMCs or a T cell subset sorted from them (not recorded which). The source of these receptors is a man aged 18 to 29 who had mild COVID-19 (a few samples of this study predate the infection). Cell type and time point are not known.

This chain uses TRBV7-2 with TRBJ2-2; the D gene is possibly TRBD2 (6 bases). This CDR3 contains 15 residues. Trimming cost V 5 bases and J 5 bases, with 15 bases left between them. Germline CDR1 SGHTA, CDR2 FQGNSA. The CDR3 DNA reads TGTGCCAGCAGCGCATTTATAGCGGCTACCGGGGAGCTGTTTTTT. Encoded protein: CASSAFIAATGELFF.

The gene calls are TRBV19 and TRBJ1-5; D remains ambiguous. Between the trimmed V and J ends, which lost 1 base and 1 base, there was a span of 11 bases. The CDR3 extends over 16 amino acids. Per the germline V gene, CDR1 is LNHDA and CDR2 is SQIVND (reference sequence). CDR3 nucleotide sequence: TGTGCCAGTAGTATAGTTTGGACGGCGAGCAATCAGCCCCAGCATTTT. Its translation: CASSIVWTASNQPQHF.

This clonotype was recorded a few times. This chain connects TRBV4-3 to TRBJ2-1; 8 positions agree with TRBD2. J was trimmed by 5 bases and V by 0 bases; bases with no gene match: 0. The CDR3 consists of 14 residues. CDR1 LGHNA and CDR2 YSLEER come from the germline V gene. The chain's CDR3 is CASSQDSGNNEQFF. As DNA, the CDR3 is TGCGCCAGCAGCCAAGATAGCGGGAACAATGAGCAGTTCTTC.

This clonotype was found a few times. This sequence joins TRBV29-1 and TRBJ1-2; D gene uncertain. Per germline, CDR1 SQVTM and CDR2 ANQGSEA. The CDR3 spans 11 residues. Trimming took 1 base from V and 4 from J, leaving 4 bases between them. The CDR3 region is CSVEGGYGYTF. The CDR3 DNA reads TGCAGCGTTGAAGGGGGCTATGGCTACACCTTC.

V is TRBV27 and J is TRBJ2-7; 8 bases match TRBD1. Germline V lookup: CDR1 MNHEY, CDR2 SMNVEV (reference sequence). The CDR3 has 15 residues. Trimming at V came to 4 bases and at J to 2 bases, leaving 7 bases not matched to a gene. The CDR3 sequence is CASSSGQGRTYEQYF. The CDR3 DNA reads TGTGCCAGCAGTTCCGGACAGGGCAGGACCTACGAGCAGTACTTC.

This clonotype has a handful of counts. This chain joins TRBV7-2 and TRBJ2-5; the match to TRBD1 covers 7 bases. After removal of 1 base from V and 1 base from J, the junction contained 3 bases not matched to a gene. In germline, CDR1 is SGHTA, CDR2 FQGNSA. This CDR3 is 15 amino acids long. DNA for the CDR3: TGTGCCAGCAGCTTAGGGACAGGTAGCCAAGAGACCCAGTACTTC. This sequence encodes CASSLGTGSQETQYF.

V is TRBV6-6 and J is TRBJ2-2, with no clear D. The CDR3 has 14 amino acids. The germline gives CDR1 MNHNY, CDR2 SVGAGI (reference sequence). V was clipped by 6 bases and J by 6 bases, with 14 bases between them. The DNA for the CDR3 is TGTGCCAGCAGACCGCCGGCTAATTCCGGGGAGCTGTTTTTT. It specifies CASRPPANSGELFF.

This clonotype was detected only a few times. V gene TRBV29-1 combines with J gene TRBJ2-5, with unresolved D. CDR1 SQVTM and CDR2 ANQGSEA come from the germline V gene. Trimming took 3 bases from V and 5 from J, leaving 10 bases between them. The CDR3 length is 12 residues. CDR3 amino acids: CSVDETTETQYF. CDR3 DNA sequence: TGCAGCGTTGATGAGACGACGGAGACCCAGTACTTC.

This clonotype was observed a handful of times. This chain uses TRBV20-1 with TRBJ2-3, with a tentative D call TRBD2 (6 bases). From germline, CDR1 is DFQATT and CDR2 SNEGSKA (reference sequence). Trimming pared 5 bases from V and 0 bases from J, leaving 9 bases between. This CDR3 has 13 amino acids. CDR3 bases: TGCAGTGCTGCGGGGATTAGCACAGATACGCAGTATTTT. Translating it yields CSAAGISTDTQYF.

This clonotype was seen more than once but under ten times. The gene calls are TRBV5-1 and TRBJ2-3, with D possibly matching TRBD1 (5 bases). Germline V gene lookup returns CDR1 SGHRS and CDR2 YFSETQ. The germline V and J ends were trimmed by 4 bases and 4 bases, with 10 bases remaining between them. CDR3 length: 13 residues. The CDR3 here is CASSAQGSDTQYF. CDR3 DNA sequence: TGCGCCAGCAGCGCCCAGGGTTCAGATACGCAGTATTTT. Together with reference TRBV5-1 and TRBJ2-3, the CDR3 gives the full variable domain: KAGVTQTPRYLIKTRGQQVTLSCSPISGHRSVSWYQQTPGQGLQFLFEYFSETQRNKGNFPGRFSGRQFSNSRSEMNVSTLELGDSALYLCASSAQGSDTQYFGPGTRLTVL.

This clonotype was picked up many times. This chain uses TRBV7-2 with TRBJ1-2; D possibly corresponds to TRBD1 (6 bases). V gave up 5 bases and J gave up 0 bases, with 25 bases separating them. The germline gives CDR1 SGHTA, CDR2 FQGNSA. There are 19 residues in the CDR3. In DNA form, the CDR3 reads TGTGCCAGCAGCAGACGACAGGTCCCGGGGGCACGCTCTAACTATGGCTACACCTTC. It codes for CASSRRQVPGARSNYGYTF.

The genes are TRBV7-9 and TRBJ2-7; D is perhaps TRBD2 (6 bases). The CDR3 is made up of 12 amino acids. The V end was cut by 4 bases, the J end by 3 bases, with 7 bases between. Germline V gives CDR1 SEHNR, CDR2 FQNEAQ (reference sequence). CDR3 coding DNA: TGTGCCAGCAGCTGGGGAGGCTACGAGCAGTACGTC. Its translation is CASSWGGYEQYV.

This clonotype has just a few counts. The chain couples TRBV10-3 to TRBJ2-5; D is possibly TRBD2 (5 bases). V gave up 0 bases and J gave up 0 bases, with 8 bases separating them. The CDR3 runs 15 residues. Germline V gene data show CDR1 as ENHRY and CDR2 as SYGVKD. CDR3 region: CAISESTRDQETQYF. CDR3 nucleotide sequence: TGTGCCATCAGTGAGTCGACGAGGGACCAAGAGACCCAGTACTTC.

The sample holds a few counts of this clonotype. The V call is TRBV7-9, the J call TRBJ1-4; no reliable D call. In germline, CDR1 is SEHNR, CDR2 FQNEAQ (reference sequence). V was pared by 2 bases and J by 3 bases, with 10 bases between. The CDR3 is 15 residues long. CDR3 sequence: CASSLRRQSNEKLFF. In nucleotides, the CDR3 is TGTGCCAGCAGCTTACGGCGGCAGTCTAATGAAAAACTGTTTTTT. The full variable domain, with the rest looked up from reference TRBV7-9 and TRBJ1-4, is DTGVSQNPRHKITKRGQNVTFRCDPISEHNRLYWYRQTLGQGPEFLTYFQNEAQLEKSRLLSDRFSAERPKGSFSTLEIQRTEQGDSAMYLCASSLRRQSNEKLFFGSGTQLSVL.

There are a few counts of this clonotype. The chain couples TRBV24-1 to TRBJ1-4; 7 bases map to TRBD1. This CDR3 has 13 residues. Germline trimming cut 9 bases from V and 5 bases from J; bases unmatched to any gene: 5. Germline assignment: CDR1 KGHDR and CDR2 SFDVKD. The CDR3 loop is CATGDRVNEKLFF. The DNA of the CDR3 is TGTGCCACCGGCGACAGGGTGAATGAAAAACTGTTTTTT.

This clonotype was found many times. CDR3 DNA: TGTGCCAGCAGATCCCGACAGGCTCCCTACGAGCAGTACTTC. Translating it yields CASRSRQAPYEQYF. The gene calls are TRBV12-3 or TRBV12-4 and TRBJ2-7; D is possibly TRBD1 (6 bases). The V end lost 6 bases, the J end lost 2 bases, and 14 bases lay between the germline ends. The CDR3 is 14 residues long.

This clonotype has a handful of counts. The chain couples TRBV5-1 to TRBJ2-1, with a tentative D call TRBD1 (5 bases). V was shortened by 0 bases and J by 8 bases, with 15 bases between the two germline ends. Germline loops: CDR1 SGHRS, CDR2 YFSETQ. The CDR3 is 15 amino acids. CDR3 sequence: CASSLGSHRGDEQFF. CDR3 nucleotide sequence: TGCGCCAGCAGCTTGGGCAGCCATAGGGGCGATGAGCAGTTCTTC.

The chain's CDR3 is CASSDEVGANVLTF. For the CDR3, the DNA is TGTGCCAGCAGTGACGAGGTTGGGGCCAACGTCCTGACTTTC. This sequence joins TRBV2 and TRBJ2-6; D remains ambiguous. CDR1 is SNHLY, CDR2 FYNNEI, per germline. Trimming left V 3 bases short and J 3 bases short, with 6 bases between. The CDR3 is 14 residues long.

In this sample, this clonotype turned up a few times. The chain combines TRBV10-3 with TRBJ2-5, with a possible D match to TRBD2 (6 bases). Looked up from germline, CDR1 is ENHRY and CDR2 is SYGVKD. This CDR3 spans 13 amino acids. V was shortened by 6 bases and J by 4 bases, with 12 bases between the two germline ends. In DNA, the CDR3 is TGTGCCATCAGACCCGGGAGCCGAGAGACCCAGTACTTC. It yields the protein CAIRPGSRETQYF.

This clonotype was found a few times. In DNA form, the CDR3 reads TGTGCCATCAGTGTGGACAGCTACGAGCAGTACGTC. Protein: CAISVDSYEQYV. The chain combines TRBV10-3 with TRBJ2-7; D perhaps matches TRBD1 (6 bases). The germline V gene encodes CDR1 ENHRY and CDR2 SYGVKD. The CDR3 loop spans 12 amino acids. The V and J ends lost 4 bases and 3 bases respectively, with 7 bases between them.

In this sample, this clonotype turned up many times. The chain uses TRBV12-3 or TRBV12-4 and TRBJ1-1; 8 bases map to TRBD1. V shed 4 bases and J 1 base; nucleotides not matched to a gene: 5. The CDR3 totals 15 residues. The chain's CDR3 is CASSSQGAGNTEAFF. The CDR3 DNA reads TGTGCCAGCAGTTCGCAGGGGGCCGGGAACACTGAAGCTTTCTTT.

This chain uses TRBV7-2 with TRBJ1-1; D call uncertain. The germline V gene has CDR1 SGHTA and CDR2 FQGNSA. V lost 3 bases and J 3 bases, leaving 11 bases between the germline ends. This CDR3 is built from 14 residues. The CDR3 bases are TGTGCCAGCAGCTTGCAAGGGCGGTACACTGAAGCTTTCTTT. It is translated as CASSLQGRYTEAFF. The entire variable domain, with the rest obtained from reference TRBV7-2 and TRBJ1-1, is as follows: GAGVSQSPSNKVTEKGKDVELRCDPISGHTALYWYRQSLGQGLEFLIYFQGNSAPDKSGLPSDRFSAERTGGSVSTLTIQRTQQEDSAVYLCASSLQGRYTEAFFGQGTRLTVV.

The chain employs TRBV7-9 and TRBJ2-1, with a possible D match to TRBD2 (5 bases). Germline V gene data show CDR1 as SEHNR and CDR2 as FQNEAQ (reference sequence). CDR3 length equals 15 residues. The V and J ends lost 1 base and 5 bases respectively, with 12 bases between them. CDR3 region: CASSLVLGSNNEQFF. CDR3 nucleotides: TGTGCCAGCAGCTTAGTACTGGGGAGTAACAATGAGCAGTTCTTC.

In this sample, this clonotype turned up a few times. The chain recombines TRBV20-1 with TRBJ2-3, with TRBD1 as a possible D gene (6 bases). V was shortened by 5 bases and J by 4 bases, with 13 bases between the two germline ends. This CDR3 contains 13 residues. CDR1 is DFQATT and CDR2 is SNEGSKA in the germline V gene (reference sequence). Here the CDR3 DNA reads TGCAGTGCTGCCAGGGGAGTCGCAGATACGCAGTATTTT. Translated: CSAARGVADTQYF.

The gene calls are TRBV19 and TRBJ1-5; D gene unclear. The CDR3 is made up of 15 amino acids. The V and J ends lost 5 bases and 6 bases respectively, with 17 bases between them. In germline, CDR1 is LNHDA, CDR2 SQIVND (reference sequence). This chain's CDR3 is CASSVLHGSGQPQHF. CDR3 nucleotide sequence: TGTGCCAGTAGTGTCTTACACGGGTCAGGTCAGCCCCAGCATTTT.

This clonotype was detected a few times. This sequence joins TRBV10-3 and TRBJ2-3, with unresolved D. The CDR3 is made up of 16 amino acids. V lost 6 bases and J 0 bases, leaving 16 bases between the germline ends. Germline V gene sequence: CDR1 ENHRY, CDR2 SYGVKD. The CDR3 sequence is CAISSSRRASTDTQYF. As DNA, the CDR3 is TGTGCCATCAGCTCCTCGCGGCGCGCTAGCACAGATACGCAGTATTTT.

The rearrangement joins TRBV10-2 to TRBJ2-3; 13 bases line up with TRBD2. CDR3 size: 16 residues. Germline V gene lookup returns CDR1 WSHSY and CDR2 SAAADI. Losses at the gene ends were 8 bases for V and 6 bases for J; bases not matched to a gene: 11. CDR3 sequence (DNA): TGCGCCAGCCCTCCCACTAGCGGGGGGGTGGGGGATACGCAGTATTTT. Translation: CASPPTSGGVGDTQYF.

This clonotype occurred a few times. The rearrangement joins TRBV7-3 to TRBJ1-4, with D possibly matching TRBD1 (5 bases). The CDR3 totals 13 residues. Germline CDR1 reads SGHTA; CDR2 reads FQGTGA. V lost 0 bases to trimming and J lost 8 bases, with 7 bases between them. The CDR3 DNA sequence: TGTGCCAGCAGCTTAACGTCAGGGGAAAAACTGTTTTTT. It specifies CASSLTSGEKLFF.